Listed here are 3 T cell receptor beta chains from one sample, sequenced in a study of OX40 agonist ivuxolimab in advanced cancers. Generated by immunoSEQ multiplex PCR, the TCRdb table keeps only in-frame clones and is missing some. The profile shows more than 45,000 clones, roughly 81% of them singletons. Sequenced here: CD4+ or CD8+ T cells sorted from blood, sampled in a trial of the OX40 agonist ivuxolimab. The source of these receptors is an adult with an advanced solid tumor such as melanoma, head and neck, liver or kidney cancer.

In this sample, this clone turned up a few times. The chain combines TRBV19 with TRBJ2-5; tentative D call: TRBD2 (5 bases). V dropped 5 bases and J dropped 2 bases, with 12 bases sitting between them. Germline V gives CDR1 LNHDA, CDR2 SQIVND (reference sequence). CDR3 length: 14 residues. CDR3 protein: CASSARGLQETQYF. As DNA, the CDR3 is TGTGCCAGTAGTGCCAGAGGGCTACAAGAGACCCAGTACTTC.

The rearrangement uses TRBV19 and TRBJ1-1; maybe TRBD1 (6 bases). CDR1 LNHDA and CDR2 SQIVND come from the germline V gene (reference sequence). Trimming shortened V by 7 bases and J by 0 bases, and 9 bases separated the two germline ends. The CDR3 sequence is 13 residues long. CDR3 loop: CASMDSMNTEAFF. For the CDR3, the DNA is TGTGCCAGTATGGACAGTATGAACACTGAAGCTTTCTTT.

J is TRBJ2-7 and V is TRBV5-1; perhaps TRBD1 as D (5 bases). With 0 bases removed from V and 4 bases from J, the gap between germline ends came to 11 bases. This CDR3 is 14 amino acids long. From germline, CDR1 is SGHRS and CDR2 YFSETQ. The CDR3 is CASSLERGAYEQYF. CDR3 bases: TGCGCCAGCAGCTTGGAAAGGGGCGCGTACGAGCAGTACTTC.